Given below is one T cell receptor (beta chain) in context. What it binds is not known. Researchers used 5'RACE with constant-segment primers to make TCR alpha and TCR beta cDNA libraries that carry sample barcodes and UMIs. TCRdb passed the 5' RACE reads through MiXCR, listing each CDR3 protein once. The table lists 90,000 to 130,000 distinct CDR3 sequences, 15% to 20% of them singletons. Trimming at V came to 0 bases and at J to 3 bases, leaving 6 bases not matched to a gene. The CDR3 is made up of 17 amino acids. Germline V CDR1 and CDR2: LNHNV, YYDKDF (reference sequence). This sample was taken from a study of T-cell memory formation after mild COVID-19. Study-level findings and limits: Contracting CD4+ clones sat mainly in CM and EM; CD8+ in EMRA. Cross-reactive memory appears to have joined, as suggested by some responding clones showing up in pre-infection memory.

The sample taken for sequencing was PBMCs or a T cell subset sorted from them (not recorded which). The source is a man between 18 and 35 years old who had mild COVID-19 (a few samples of this study predate the infection). Cell type and time point are not known. V gene TRBV15 combines with J gene TRBJ2-1, with 9 nucleotides matching TRBD2. For the CDR3, the DNA is TGTGCCACCAGCAGAGATGTGCTAGCGGGGTACTACAATGAGCAGTTCTTC. This encodes CATSRDVLAGYYNEQFF.